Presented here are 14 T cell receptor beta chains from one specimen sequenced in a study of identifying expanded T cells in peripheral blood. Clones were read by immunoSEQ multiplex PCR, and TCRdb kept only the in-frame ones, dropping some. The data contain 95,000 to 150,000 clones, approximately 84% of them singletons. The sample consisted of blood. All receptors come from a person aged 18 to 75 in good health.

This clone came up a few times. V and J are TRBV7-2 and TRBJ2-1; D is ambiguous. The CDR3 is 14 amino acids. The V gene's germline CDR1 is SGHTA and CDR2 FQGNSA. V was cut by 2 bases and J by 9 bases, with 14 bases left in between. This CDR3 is CASSLRIQLSEQFF. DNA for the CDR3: TGTGCCAGCAGCTTAAGGATCCAGCTCAGTGAGCAGTTCTTC.

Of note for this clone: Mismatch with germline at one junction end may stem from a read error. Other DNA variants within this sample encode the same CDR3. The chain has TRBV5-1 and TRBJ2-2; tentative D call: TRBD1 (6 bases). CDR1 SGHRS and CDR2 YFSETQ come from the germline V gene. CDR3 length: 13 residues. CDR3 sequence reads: CASGTPNTGELFF. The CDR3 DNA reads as TGCGCCAGCGGGACACCGAACACCGGGGAACTGTTTTTT.

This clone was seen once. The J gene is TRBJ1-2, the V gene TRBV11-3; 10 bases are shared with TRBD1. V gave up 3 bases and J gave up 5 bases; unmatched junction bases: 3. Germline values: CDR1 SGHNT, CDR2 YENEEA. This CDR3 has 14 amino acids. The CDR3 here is CASSFDRGLYGYTF. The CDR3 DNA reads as TGTGCCAGCAGCTTTGACAGGGGGCTTTATGGCTACACCTTC.

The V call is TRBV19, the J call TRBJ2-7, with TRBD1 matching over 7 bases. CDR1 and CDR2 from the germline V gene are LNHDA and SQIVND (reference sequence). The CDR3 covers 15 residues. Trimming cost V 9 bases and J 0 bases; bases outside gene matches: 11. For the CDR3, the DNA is TGTGCCAGCTCCGTAGGGGGCTGGAGCTCCTACGAGCAGTACTTC. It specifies CASSVGGWSSYEQYF.

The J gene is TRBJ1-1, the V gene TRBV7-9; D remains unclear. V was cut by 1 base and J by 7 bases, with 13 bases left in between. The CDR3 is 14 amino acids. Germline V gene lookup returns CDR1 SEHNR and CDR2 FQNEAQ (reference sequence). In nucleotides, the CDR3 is TGTGCCAGCAGCTTAGACCCGTGGGTCCTTGAAGCTTTCTTT. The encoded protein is CASSLDPWVLEAFF.

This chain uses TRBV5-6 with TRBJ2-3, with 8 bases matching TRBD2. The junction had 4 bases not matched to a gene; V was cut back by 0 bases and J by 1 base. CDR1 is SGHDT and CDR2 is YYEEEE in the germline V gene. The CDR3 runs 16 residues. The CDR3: CASSLALRGGTDTQYF. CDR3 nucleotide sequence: TGTGCCAGCAGCTTGGCGCTGCGGGGGGGCACAGATACGCAGTATTTT. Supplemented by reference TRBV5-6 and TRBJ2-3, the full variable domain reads DAGVTQSPTHLIKTRGQQVTLRCSPKSGHDTVSWYQQALGQGPQFIFQYYEEEERQRGNFPDRFSGHQFPNYSSELNVNALLLGDSALYLCASSLALRGGTDTQYFGPGTRLTVL.

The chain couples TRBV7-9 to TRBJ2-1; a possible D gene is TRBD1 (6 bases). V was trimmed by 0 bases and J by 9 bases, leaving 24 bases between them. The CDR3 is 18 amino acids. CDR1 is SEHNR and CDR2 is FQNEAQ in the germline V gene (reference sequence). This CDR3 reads CASSLARPETGGSGEQFF. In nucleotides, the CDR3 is TGTGCCAGCAGCTTAGCTCGACCCGAGACAGGCGGCTCAGGTGAGCAGTTCTTC.

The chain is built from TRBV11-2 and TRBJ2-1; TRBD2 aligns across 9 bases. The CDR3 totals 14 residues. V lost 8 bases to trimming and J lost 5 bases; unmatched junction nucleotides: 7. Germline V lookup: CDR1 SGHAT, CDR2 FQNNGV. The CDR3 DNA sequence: TGTGCCAGCCGTTTAGGCGGGGGGGACAATGAGCAGTTCTTC. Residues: CASRLGGGDNEQFF.

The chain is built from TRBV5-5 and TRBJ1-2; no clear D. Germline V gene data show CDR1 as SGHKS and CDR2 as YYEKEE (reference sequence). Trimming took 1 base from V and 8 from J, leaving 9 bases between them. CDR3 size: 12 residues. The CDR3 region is CASSLFTGGYTF. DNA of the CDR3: TGTGCCAGCAGCTTGTTCACGGGCGGCTACACCTTC.

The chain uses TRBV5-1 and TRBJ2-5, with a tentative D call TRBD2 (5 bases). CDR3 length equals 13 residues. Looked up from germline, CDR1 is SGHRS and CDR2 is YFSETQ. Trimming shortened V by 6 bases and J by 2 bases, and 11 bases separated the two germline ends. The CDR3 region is CASIKTGQETQYF. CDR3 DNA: TGCGCCAGCATCAAGACGGGACAAGAGACCCAGTACTTC.

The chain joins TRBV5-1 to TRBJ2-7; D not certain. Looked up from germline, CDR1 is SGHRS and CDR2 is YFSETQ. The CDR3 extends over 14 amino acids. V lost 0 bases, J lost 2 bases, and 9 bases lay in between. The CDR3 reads CASSLGRWAYEQYF. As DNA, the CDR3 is TGCGCCAGCAGCTTGGGCCGATGGGCCTACGAGCAGTACTTC.

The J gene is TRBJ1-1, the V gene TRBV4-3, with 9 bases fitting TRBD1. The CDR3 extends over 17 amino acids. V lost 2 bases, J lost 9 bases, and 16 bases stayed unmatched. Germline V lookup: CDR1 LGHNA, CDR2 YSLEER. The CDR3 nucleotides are TGCGCCAGCAGCCAAACTACCCTACAGGGGGCCGGGGGTAAAGCTTTCTTT. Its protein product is CASSQTTLQGAGGKAFF.

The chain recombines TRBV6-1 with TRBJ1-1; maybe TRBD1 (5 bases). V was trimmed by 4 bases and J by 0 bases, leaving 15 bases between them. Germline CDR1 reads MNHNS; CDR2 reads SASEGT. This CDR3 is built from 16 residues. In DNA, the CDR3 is TGTGCCAGCAGTGCCTGGGGCAGGAACATGAACACTGAAGCTTTCTTT. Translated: CASSAWGRNMNTEAFF.

The CDR3 DNA is TGCAGCGTTGCGTTTGCGGGCGAGCAGTACTTC. Translating it yields CSVAFAGEQYF. The genes are TRBV29-1 and TRBJ2-5; D might be TRBD2 (5 bases). The J call may be faulty, since TRBJ2-7 better matches the DNA end. This CDR3 region has 11 residues. Germline CDR1 SQVTM, CDR2 ANQGSEA.